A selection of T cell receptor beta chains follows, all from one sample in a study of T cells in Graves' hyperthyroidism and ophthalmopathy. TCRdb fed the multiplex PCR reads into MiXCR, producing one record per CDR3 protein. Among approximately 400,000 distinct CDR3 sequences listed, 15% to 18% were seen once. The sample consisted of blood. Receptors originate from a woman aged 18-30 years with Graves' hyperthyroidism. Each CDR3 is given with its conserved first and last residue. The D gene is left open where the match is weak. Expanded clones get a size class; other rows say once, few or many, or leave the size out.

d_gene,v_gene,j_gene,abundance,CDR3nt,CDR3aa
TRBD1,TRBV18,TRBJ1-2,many,TGTGCCAGCTCACCAGGGACAGGGGGCCGGTATGGCTACACCTTC,CASSPGTGGRYGYTF
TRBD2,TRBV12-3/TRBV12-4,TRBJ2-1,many,TGTGCCAGCAGCCGGGAGACTAGCGGGGGGCCACAACATGAGCAGTTCTTC,CASSRETSGGPQHEQFF
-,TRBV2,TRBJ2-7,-,TGTGCCAGCAGTGAAGCTGGGGCAGTCACCTACGAGCAGTACTTC,CASSEAGAVTYEQYF
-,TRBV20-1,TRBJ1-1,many,TGCAGTGCTAGAACGGGCAGCTTGAACACTGAAGCTTTCTTT,CSARTGSLNTEAFF
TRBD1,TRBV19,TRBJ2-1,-,TGTGCCAGTAGTTCGGACAGGGTGGGGTCCTACAATGAGCAGTTCTTC,CASSSDRVGSYNEQFF
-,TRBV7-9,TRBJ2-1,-,TGTGCCAGCAGCTCGTATCCTGTAGGGGAGCAGTTCTTC,CASSSYPVGEQFF
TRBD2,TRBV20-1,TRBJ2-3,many,TGCAGTGCTAGTGTTCCTAGCGGGAGCACAGATACGCAGTATTTT,CSASVPSGSTDTQYF
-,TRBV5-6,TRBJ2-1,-,TGTGCCAGCAGGGCGACCGACAATGAGCAGTTCTTC,CASRATDNEQFF
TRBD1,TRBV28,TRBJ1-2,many,TGTGCCAGCACTCACCCCATGGGACAGGGGGCAGGCTACACCTTC,CASTHPMGQGAGYTF
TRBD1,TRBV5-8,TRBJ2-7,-,TGTGCCGGGGGATCTATAACCGGGACAGGGGGCGGCGAGCAGTACTTC,CAGGSITGTGGGEQYF
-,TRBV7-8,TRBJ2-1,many,TGTGCCAGCAGCTACCCTCGGGATCCACCGGGACCGAGGTACAATGAGCAGTTCTTC,CASSYPRDPPGPRYNEQFF
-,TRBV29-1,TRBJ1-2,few,TGCAGCGCCCTGACAGTCTATGGCTACACCTTC,CSALTVYGYTF
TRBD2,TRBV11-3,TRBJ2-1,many,TGTGCCAGCAGAAAGGGGGTCAGCGGGGGGGACCTGAGCTCCTACAATGAGCAGTTCTTC,CASRKGVSGGDLSSYNEQFF